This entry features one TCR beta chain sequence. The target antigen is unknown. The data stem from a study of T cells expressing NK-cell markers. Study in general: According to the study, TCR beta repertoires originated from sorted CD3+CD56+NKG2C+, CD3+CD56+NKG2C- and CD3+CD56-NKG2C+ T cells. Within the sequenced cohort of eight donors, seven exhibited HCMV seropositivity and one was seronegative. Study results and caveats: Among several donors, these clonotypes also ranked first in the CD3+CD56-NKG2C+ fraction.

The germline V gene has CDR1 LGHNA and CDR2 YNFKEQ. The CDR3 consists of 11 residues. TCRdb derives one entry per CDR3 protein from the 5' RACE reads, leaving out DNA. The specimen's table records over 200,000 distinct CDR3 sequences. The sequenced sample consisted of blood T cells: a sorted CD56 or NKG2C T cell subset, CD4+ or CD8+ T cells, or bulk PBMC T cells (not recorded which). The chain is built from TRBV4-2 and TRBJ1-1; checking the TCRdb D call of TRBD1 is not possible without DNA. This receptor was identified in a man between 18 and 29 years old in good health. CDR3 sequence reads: CASPPNTEAFF.